Listed below are T cell receptor beta chains from one sample, sequenced in a study of radiation and T cells in renal cell carcinoma. Profiled with immunoSEQ multiplex PCR; TCRdb holds only in-frame clones, not every one. The data contain 120,000 to 150,000 clones, approximately 86% of them singletons. The sequencing here drew on blood, taken from a patient whose treatment included radiotherapy and nephrectomy. The receptors derive from a woman aged 45-65 years with renal cell carcinoma. Each CDR3 is given with its conserved first and last residue. A D gene is named only where the DNA matches it firmly. Size values are once, few and many counts, or a class for expanded clones, and some rows have none.

abundance: .; v_gene: TRBV10-3; len: 14; j_gene: TRBJ2-7; d_gene: TRBD1; CDR3aa: CAITGQGPSYEQYF; CDR3nt: TGTGCCATCACCGGACAGGGCCCATCCTACGAGCAGTACTTC
abundance: .; v_gene: TRBV2; len: 14; j_gene: TRBJ2-2; d_gene: .; CDR3aa: CASSDHTYTGELFF; CDR3nt: TGTGCCAGCAGTGACCACACCTACACCGGGGAGCTGTTTTTT
abundance: .; v_gene: TRBV5-4; len: 15; j_gene: TRBJ2-1; d_gene: TRBD2; CDR3aa: CASSSTAGEHNEQFF; CDR3nt: TGTGCCAGCAGCTCGACAGCGGGAGAGCACAATGAGCAGTTCTTC
abundance: .; v_gene: TRBV28; len: 15; j_gene: TRBJ2-3; d_gene: .; CDR3aa: CASSLEGGLADTQYF; CDR3nt: TGTGCCAGCAGTTTAGAGGGGGGGCTGGCAGATACGCAGTATTTT
abundance: .; v_gene: TRBV19; len: 15; j_gene: TRBJ1-3; d_gene: .; CDR3aa: CASSIHADRGNTIYF; CDR3nt: TGTGCCAGTAGTATCCACGCCGACAGGGGAAACACCATATATTTT
abundance: few; v_gene: TRBV6-4; len: 15; j_gene: TRBJ2-3; d_gene: TRBD2; CDR3aa: CASSKQRGGSDTQYF; CDR3nt: TGTGCCAGCAGTAAGCAGCGGGGGGGCTCAGATACGCAGTATTTT
abundance: .; v_gene: TRBV5-4; len: 15; j_gene: TRBJ2-7; d_gene: .; CDR3aa: CASSDTQAGNAEQYF; CDR3nt: TGTGCCAGCAGCGATACCCAGGCAGGGAATGCCGAGCAGTACTTC
abundance: .; v_gene: TRBV7-2; len: 13; j_gene: TRBJ1-2; d_gene: .; CDR3aa: CASSLESSYGYTF; CDR3nt: TGTGCCAGCAGCTTAGAAAGCAGCTATGGCTACACCTTC
abundance: .; v_gene: TRBV6-6; len: 15; j_gene: TRBJ1-4; d_gene: .; CDR3aa: CASRPDPGGDEKLFF; CDR3nt: TGTGCCAGCAGACCCGACCCGGGGGGGGACGAAAAACTGTTTTTT
abundance: .; v_gene: TRBV19; len: 15; j_gene: TRBJ2-7; d_gene: .; CDR3aa: CASSNHLQTMIEQYF; CDR3nt: TGTGCCAGTAGTAATCATTTGCAGACTATGATCGAGCAGTACTTC
abundance: .; v_gene: TRBV7-9; len: 14; j_gene: TRBJ1-2; d_gene: .; CDR3aa: CASSPPHSLSGYTF; CDR3nt: TGTGCCAGCAGCCCCCCCCACAGCCTATCTGGCTACACCTTC
abundance: few; v_gene: TRBV7-2; len: 14; j_gene: TRBJ1-1; d_gene: .; CDR3aa: CASSLGRMNTEAFF; CDR3nt: TGTGCCAGCAGCCTGGGACGGATGAACACTGAAGCTTTCTTT
abundance: once; v_gene: TRBV6-1; len: 12; j_gene: TRBJ1-3; d_gene: .; CDR3aa: CATRVSGNTIYF; CDR3nt: TGTGCCACCCGGGTCTCTGGAAACACCATATATTTT
abundance: .; v_gene: TRBV18; len: 15; j_gene: TRBJ2-1; d_gene: TRBD2; CDR3aa: CASSPRSSGYDEQFF; CDR3nt: TGTGCCAGCTCACCACGATCTAGCGGGTATGATGAGCAGTTCTTC
abundance: once; v_gene: TRBV6-6; len: 14; j_gene: TRBJ2-5; d_gene: .; CDR3aa: CASSYGTLYETQYF; CDR3nt: TGTGCCAGCAGTTACGGAACGCTTTACGAGACCCAGTACTTC
abundance: .; v_gene: TRBV18; len: 14; j_gene: TRBJ2-3; d_gene: TRBD1; CDR3aa: CASSPRGQGDTQYF; CDR3nt: TGTGCCAGCTCACCACGGGGACAGGGGGATACGCAGTATTTT
abundance: .; v_gene: TRBV10-3; len: 15; j_gene: TRBJ1-2; d_gene: .; CDR3aa: CAISAPTGTNYGYTF; CDR3nt: TGTGCCATCAGCGCTCCTACAGGGACGAACTATGGCTACACCTTC
abundance: .; v_gene: TRBV18; len: 15; j_gene: TRBJ2-1; d_gene: .; CDR3aa: CASSQTGLTQGEQFF; CDR3nt: TGTGCCAGCTCACAAACAGGACTGACTCAGGGTGAGCAGTTCTTC
abundance: .; v_gene: TRBV6-6; len: 12; j_gene: TRBJ1-3; d_gene: .; CDR3aa: CASSRQENTIYF; CDR3nt: TGTGCCAGCAGTCGACAGGAGAACACCATATATTTT
abundance: once; v_gene: TRBV6-6; len: 15; j_gene: TRBJ2-2; d_gene: .; CDR3aa: CASRTGIPNTGELFF; CDR3nt: TGTGCCAGCAGAACCGGGATCCCCAACACCGGGGAGCTGTTTTTT
abundance: once; v_gene: TRBV4-3; len: 18; j_gene: TRBJ2-7; d_gene: .; CDR3aa: CASSQEASRRIPSYEQYF; CDR3nt: TGCGCCAGCAGCCAAGAAGCCTCACGGAGAATCCCTTCTTACGAGCAGTACTTC
abundance: .; v_gene: TRBV18; len: 15; j_gene: TRBJ1-3; d_gene: TRBD1; CDR3aa: CASSGQGYSGNTIYF; CDR3nt: TGTGCCAGCTCCGGACAGGGTTACTCTGGAAACACCATATATTTT
abundance: .; v_gene: TRBV14; len: 16; j_gene: TRBJ1-6; d_gene: .; CDR3aa: CASSPGRSSYNSPLHF; CDR3nt: TGTGCCAGCAGCCCCGGCCGGAGCTCCTATAATTCACCCCTCCACTTT
abundance: .; v_gene: TRBV5-4; len: 16; j_gene: TRBJ1-4; d_gene: .; CDR3aa: CASSDTSAVDGEKLFF; CDR3nt: TGTGCCAGCAGCGATACTTCGGCCGTAGATGGTGAAAAACTGTTTTTT
abundance: .; v_gene: TRBV27; len: 15; j_gene: TRBJ2-7; d_gene: .; CDR3aa: CASSFGGRALYEQYF; CDR3nt: TGTGCCAGCAGTTTTGGCGGCAGGGCCCTTTACGAGCAGTACTTC
abundance: .; v_gene: TRBV30; len: 14; j_gene: TRBJ1-4; d_gene: .; CDR3aa: CAWSADSKIGKLFF; CDR3nt: TGTGCCTGGAGTGCCGACAGTAAAATCGGAAAACTGTTTTTT
abundance: .; v_gene: TRBV25-1; len: 14; j_gene: TRBJ1-5; d_gene: .; CDR3aa: CASSEPYSNQPQHF; CDR3nt: TGTGCCAGCAGTGAACCCTACAGCAATCAGCCCCAGCATTTT
abundance: .; v_gene: TRBV6-5; len: 11; j_gene: TRBJ1-2; d_gene: .; CDR3aa: CASRRDSGYTF; CDR3nt: TGTGCCAGCAGAAGGGACTCTGGCTACACCTTC
abundance: .; v_gene: TRBV9; len: 15; j_gene: TRBJ1-2; d_gene: .; CDR3aa: CASSVGGASNYGYTF; CDR3nt: TGTGCCAGCAGCGTAGGGGGGGCCTCTAACTATGGCTACACCTTC
abundance: .; v_gene: TRBV11-1; len: 14; j_gene: TRBJ2-3; d_gene: TRBD2; CDR3aa: CASSTGGGTDTQYF; CDR3nt: TGTGCCAGCAGCACGGGAGGGGGCACAGATACGCAGTATTTT
abundance: few; v_gene: TRBV6-5; len: 11; j_gene: TRBJ1-1; d_gene: .; CDR3aa: CASSMYTEAFF; CDR3nt: TGTGCCAGCAGCATGTACACTGAAGCTTTCTTT
abundance: .; v_gene: TRBV10-3; len: 15; j_gene: TRBJ2-2; d_gene: TRBD1; CDR3aa: CAISGTGGDTGELFF; CDR3nt: TGTGCCATCAGCGGAACAGGGGGCGACACCGGGGAGCTGTTTTTT
abundance: .; v_gene: TRBV4-2; len: 16; j_gene: TRBJ2-7; d_gene: .; CDR3aa: CASSQEIGNRVYEQYF; CDR3nt: TGTGCCAGCAGCCAAGAGATAGGGAACAGGGTGTACGAGCAGTACTTC
abundance: .; v_gene: TRBV5-5; len: 15; j_gene: TRBJ2-1; d_gene: .; CDR3aa: CASSPPPGADNEQFF; CDR3nt: TGTGCCAGCAGCCCCCCCCCGGGGGCCGACAATGAGCAGTTCTTC
abundance: .; v_gene: TRBV5-6; len: 14; j_gene: TRBJ1-6; d_gene: .; CDR3aa: CASSSWRYNSPLHF; CDR3nt: TGTGCCAGCAGCTCCTGGCGCTATAATTCACCCCTCCACTTT
abundance: .; v_gene: TRBV4-2; len: 16; j_gene: TRBJ2-3; d_gene: .; CDR3aa: CASSQDPQGSTDTQYF; CDR3nt: TGTGCCAGCAGCCAAGATCCTCAGGGTAGCACAGATACGCAGTATTTT
abundance: .; v_gene: TRBV6-5; len: 15; j_gene: TRBJ1-1; d_gene: TRBD1; CDR3aa: CASSYYGQGGPEAFF; CDR3nt: TGTGCCAGCAGTTATTACGGACAGGGAGGCCCTGAAGCTTTCTTT
abundance: .; v_gene: TRBV7-8; len: 18; j_gene: TRBJ1-3; d_gene: TRBD1; CDR3aa: CASSPGVGDSVSGNTIYF; CDR3nt: TGTGCCAGCAGCCCAGGGGTCGGGGACAGTGTCTCTGGAAACACCATATATTTT
abundance: once; v_gene: TRBV7-9; len: 18; j_gene: TRBJ1-5; d_gene: TRBD1; CDR3aa: CASSSPGGTGGVGQPQHF; CDR3nt: TGTGCCAGCAGCTCGCCCGGCGGGACAGGGGGCGTAGGGCAGCCCCAGCATTTT
abundance: .; v_gene: TRBV4-3; len: 14; j_gene: TRBJ2-7; d_gene: .; CDR3aa: CASSQDSRSYEQYF; CDR3nt: TGCGCCAGCAGCCAAGACAGCCGCTCCTACGAGCAGTACTTC
abundance: once; v_gene: TRBV4-3; len: 14; j_gene: TRBJ2-1; d_gene: .; CDR3aa: CASSPQQGYNEQFF; CDR3nt: TGCGCCAGCAGCCCACAACAGGGCTACAATGAGCAGTTCTTC
abundance: many; v_gene: TRBV28; len: 11; j_gene: TRBJ1-1; d_gene: .; CDR3aa: CASSKGTEAFF; CDR3nt: TGTGCCAGCAGTAAGGGGACTGAAGCTTTCTTT
abundance: .; v_gene: TRBV12-5; len: 13; j_gene: TRBJ1-1; d_gene: .; CDR3aa: CASGLATTTEAFF; CDR3nt: TGTGCTAGTGGTTTGGCCACAACAACTGAAGCTTTCTTT